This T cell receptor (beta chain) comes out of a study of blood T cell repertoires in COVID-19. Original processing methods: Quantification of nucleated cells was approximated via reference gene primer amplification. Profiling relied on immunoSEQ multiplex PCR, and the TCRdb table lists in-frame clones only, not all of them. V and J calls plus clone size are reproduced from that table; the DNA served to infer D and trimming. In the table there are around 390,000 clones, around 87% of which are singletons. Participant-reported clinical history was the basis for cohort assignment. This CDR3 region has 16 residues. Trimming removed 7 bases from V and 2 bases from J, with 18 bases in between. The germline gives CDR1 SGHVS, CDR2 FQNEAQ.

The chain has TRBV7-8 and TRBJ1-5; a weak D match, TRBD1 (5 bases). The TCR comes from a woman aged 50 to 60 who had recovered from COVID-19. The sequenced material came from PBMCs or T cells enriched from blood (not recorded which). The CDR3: CASTMGLGVGNQPQHF. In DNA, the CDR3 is TGTGCCAGCACCATGGGACTTGGAGTAGGCAATCAGCCCCAGCATTTT.